A single sample gave rise to the 2 T cell receptor beta chains below, sequenced in a study of cytomegalovirus exposure and HLA in healthy donors. Both 60 Vbeta primers and 13 Jbeta primers went into the PCR. Assay used: immunoSEQ multiplex PCR; TCRdb lists only in-frame clones, some missing. The repertoire consists of approximately 190,000 clones, with approximately 80% occurring once and the leading ten covering roughly 2.8%. The sample comprised PBMCs. Receptor source: a woman in her fifties or sixties in good health and CMV-seropositive.

This clone has a handful of counts. V and J are TRBV5-5 and TRBJ2-7; D is possibly TRBD2 (5 bases). Germline V CDR1 and CDR2: SGHKS, YYEKEE (reference sequence). The V end was cut by 0 bases, the J end by 3 bases, with 10 bases between. The length of the CDR3 is 14 residues. Here the CDR3 DNA reads TGTGCCAGCAGCTTGGCAGGCGGGCTCTACGAGCAGTACTTC. Its translation is CASSLAGGLYEQYF.

The chain uses TRBV19 and TRBJ2-1, with D possibly TRBD2 on 6 matching bases. The CDR3 contains 16 residues. V lost 6 bases to trimming and J lost 7 bases, with 22 bases between them. Germline V gene sequence: CDR1 LNHDA, CDR2 SQIVND (reference sequence). This CDR3 is CASSQAAGFKGNEQFF. The CDR3 nucleotides read TGTGCCAGTAGCCAAGCGGCGGGGTTTAAGGGAAATGAGCAGTTCTTC.